A single sample is the source of the 24 T cell receptor beta chains below, sequenced in a study of blood T cell repertoires in COVID-19. The table came from immunoSEQ multiplex PCR; TCRdb's copy has only in-frame clones and leaves some out. The data hold about 33,000 clones, with about four fifths observed a single time. Input material: peripheral blood. The receptors shown here come from a man older than 75 with acute or convalescent COVID-19.

The V and J genes are TRBV6-5 and TRBJ2-7, with D hard to call. Germline CDR1 is MNHEY and CDR2 is SVGAGI. V was trimmed by 10 bases and J by 0 bases, leaving 4 bases between them. The CDR3 sequence is 10 residues long. In nucleotides, the CDR3 is TGTGCCACCCGCTCCTACGAGCAGTACTTC. Translated: CATRSYEQYF.

The V gene is TRBV29-1, the J gene TRBJ1-1; D unclear. CDR1 and CDR2 (germline): SQVTM, ANQGSEA. There are 13 residues in the CDR3. The V end lost 4 bases, the J end lost 2 bases, and 11 bases lay between the germline ends. The CDR3 region has the DNA TGCAGCGTTGGGCGGGAACCAAACACTGAAGCTTTCTTT. It codes for CSVGREPNTEAFF.

The rearrangement links TRBV7-2 to TRBJ2-3; TRBD1 aligns across 7 bases. The CDR3 spans 14 residues. Germline loops: CDR1 SGHTA, CDR2 FQGNSA. J gave up 6 bases and V 8 bases, and 11 bases lay outside the gene matches. The CDR3 region is CASGRGRIFDTQYF. DNA for the CDR3: TGTGCCAGCGGTAGGGGGCGGATTTTTGATACGCAGTATTTT.

This chain links TRBV24-1 with TRBJ2-2; TRBD1 aligns across 10 bases. Trimming cost V 3 bases and J 8 bases; bases outside gene matches: 5. Germline-derived CDR1 and CDR2 are KGHDR and SFDVKD. The length of the CDR3 is 15 residues. The CDR3 nucleotides read TGTGCCACCAGTGATCCCGGGACAGGGGTGGGGGAGCTGTTTTTT. Protein: CATSDPGTGVGELFF.

The CDR3 DNA follows: TGTGCCAGCAGCTATGCTTCGGGAAGGGCAGATGGCTACACCTTC. Translating it yields CASSYASGRADGYTF. The rearrangement uses TRBV5-6 and TRBJ1-2; the D is unclear. V dropped 3 bases and J dropped 6 bases, with 18 bases sitting between them. In germline, CDR1 is SGHDT, CDR2 YYEEEE. The CDR3 covers 15 residues. Filled out from reference TRBV5-6 and TRBJ1-2, the complete variable domain reads DAGVTQSPTHLIKTRGQQVTLRCSPKSGHDTVSWYQQALGQGPQFIFQYYEEEERQRGNFPDRFSGHQFPNYSSELNVNALLLGDSALYLCASSYASGRADGYTFGSGTRLTVV.

This chain links TRBV5-1 with TRBJ1-2; tentative D call: TRBD1 (6 bases). V was shortened by 2 bases and J by 2 bases, with 7 bases between the two germline ends. The length of the CDR3 is 13 residues. CDR1 is SGHRS, CDR2 YFSETQ, per germline. The CDR3 spells CASSFGGNYGYTF. The CDR3 DNA reads TGCGCCAGCAGCTTTGGGGGCAACTATGGCTACACCTTC.

The chain employs TRBV7-9 and TRBJ2-7, with D perhaps TRBD2 (5 bases). There are 12 residues in the CDR3. V lost 3 bases, J lost 3 bases, and 6 bases lay in between. Germline CDR1 is SEHNR and CDR2 is FQNEAQ (reference sequence). CDR3 sequence reads: CASSLEVYEQYF. The CDR3 DNA follows: TGTGCCAGCAGCTTGGAGGTCTACGAGCAGTACTTC.

This clone was detected once. The chain has TRBV30 and TRBJ2-3, with no clear D. Germline V gene lookup returns CDR1 GTSNPN and CDR2 SVGIG (reference sequence). The CDR3 is 14 amino acids. V was cut by 2 bases and J by 1 base, with 10 bases left in between. CDR3 amino acids: CAWSPPGRTDTQYF. The CDR3 DNA is TGTGCCTGGAGTCCCCCTGGCCGCACAGATACGCAGTATTTT.

V and J are TRBV5-1 and TRBJ2-1; tentatively, D is TRBD2 (7 bases). Germline loops: CDR1 SGHRS, CDR2 YFSETQ. The CDR3 spans 14 residues. Trimming cost V 0 bases and J 7 bases, with 11 bases left between them. The CDR3 loop is CASSLGGGRNEQFF. CDR3 sequence (DNA): TGCGCCAGCAGCTTGGGCGGGGGCCGGAATGAGCAGTTCTTC.

The chain employs TRBV12-3 or TRBV12-4 and TRBJ1-1; 8 bases are shared with TRBD1. The CDR3 is 12 residues long. With V trimmed by 6 bases and J by 4 bases, 1 base remained unmatched. CDR3 loop: CASSRGPTEAFF. CDR3 DNA sequence: TGTGCCAGCAGCAGGGGGCCCACTGAAGCTTTCTTT.

The genes are TRBV30 and TRBJ2-7, with D tentatively TRBD1 (5 bases). V was cut by 2 bases and J by 1 base, with 18 bases left in between. Germline V CDR1 and CDR2: GTSNPN, SVGIG (reference sequence). The CDR3 totals 16 residues. This CDR3 reads CAWSTGKGAWSYEQYF. CDR3 sequence (DNA): TGTGCCTGGAGTACAGGAAAAGGGGCTTGGTCCTACGAGCAGTACTTC.

The chain is built from TRBV3-1 (or the pseudogene TRBV3-2) and TRBJ2-1; 10 nucleotides line up with TRBD2. V dropped 1 base and J dropped 8; count of bases not matched to a gene: 11. This CDR3 comprises 17 residues. In germline, CDR1 is LGHDT, CDR2 YNNKEL (reference sequence). The CDR3 bases are TGTGCCAGCAGCCAAGTGATCAGCGGGGGGGCCAGGGATGAGCAGTTCTTC. The encoded protein is CASSQVISGGARDEQFF.

The chain employs TRBV2 and TRBJ1-4; TRBD1 might be the D (5 bases). Germline CDR1 reads SNHLY; CDR2 reads FYNNEI. V dropped 3 bases and J dropped 6 bases, with 8 bases sitting between them. The CDR3 runs 13 residues. CDR3 protein: CASSDRVDEKLFF. As DNA, the CDR3 is TGTGCCAGCAGTGACAGGGTTGATGAAAAACTGTTTTTT.

The genes are TRBV3-1 (or the pseudogene TRBV3-2) and TRBJ2-7; possibly TRBD2 for D (7 bases). The CDR3 runs to 12 residues. Germline V gives CDR1 LGHDT, CDR2 YNNKEL (reference sequence). Deletions cut 8 bases from V and 3 bases from J, with 11 bases between. CDR3 nucleotide sequence: TGTGCCAGCGAGGGGGGGGACTACGAGCAGTACTTC. Protein sequence: CASEGGDYEQYF.

This clone has a handful of counts. The chain employs TRBV6-5 and TRBJ1-2; no definite D call. The length of the CDR3 is 12 residues. Deletions cut 5 bases from V and 2 bases from J, with 6 bases between. Germline CDR1 reads MNHEY; CDR2 reads SVGAGI. CDR3: CASSTRNYGYTF. As DNA, the CDR3 is TGTGCCAGCAGTACGCGAAACTATGGCTACACCTTC.

The J gene is TRBJ2-3, the V gene TRBV12-5, with D possibly TRBD1 on 6 matching bases. CDR3 length: 19 residues. Trimming pared 0 bases from V and 0 bases from J, leaving 19 bases between. Germline assignment: CDR1 LGHNT and CDR2 FRNRAP. The CDR3 region is CASGLVQGHPFLSTDTQYF. Written as DNA, the CDR3 is TGTGCTAGTGGTTTGGTACAGGGTCACCCTTTCCTTAGCACAGATACGCAGTATTTT.

The chain couples TRBV4-1 to TRBJ2-3; tentatively, D is TRBD2 (6 bases). CDR1 and CDR2 (germline): MGHRA, YSYEKL. The CDR3 length is 17 residues. V was clipped by 0 bases and J by 3 bases, with 16 bases between them. As DNA, the CDR3 is TGCGCCAGCAGCCAAGAGCCGGGACGCCGGGGGACAGATACGCAGTATTTT. Encoded protein: CASSQEPGRRGTDTQYF.

The V call is TRBV5-6, the J call TRBJ2-7; D gene ambiguous. Between the trimmed V and J ends, which lost 4 bases and 3 bases, there was a span of 14 bases. This CDR3 is 14 amino acids long. The germline V gene has CDR1 SGHDT and CDR2 YYEEEE. In nucleotides, the CDR3 is TGTGCCAGCAGCGGTTCATCCTATAGCTACGAGCAGTACTTC. This translates into CASSGSSYSYEQYF.

The chain recombines TRBV19 with TRBJ2-2; 9 bases are shared with TRBD1. V was pared by 6 bases and J by 2 bases, with 7 bases of the junction left unmatched. This CDR3 is built from 16 residues. Germline CDR1 and CDR2: LNHDA and SQIVND (reference sequence). In nucleotides, the CDR3 is TGTGCCAGTAGACCCCCGGGACAGGGTAACACCGGGGAGCTGTTTTTT. It translates to CASRPPGQGNTGELFF.

The rearrangement links TRBV21-1 to TRBJ2-7; the table names TRBD1, a call not compared with the DNA. TRBV21-1 is labeled a pseudogene. The CDR3 loop spans 16 amino acids. The CDR3 bases are TGTGCCAGCAGCAAGGACTCCCCAGGGGCTGGTTACGAGCAGTACTTC. It encodes CASSKDSPGAGYEQYF.

This clone was recorded only once. J is TRBJ1-2 and V is TRBV27; TRBD1 agrees at 11 bases. Trimming took 5 bases from V and 7 from J; bases not matched to a gene: 9. Per germline, CDR1 MNHEY and CDR2 SMNVEV (reference sequence). CDR3 length equals 15 residues. CDR3 loop: CASSPRTGGRFGYTF. Here the CDR3 DNA reads TGTGCCAGCAGTCCTCGGACAGGGGGCCGTTTTGGCTACACCTTC.

The chain combines TRBV19 with TRBJ2-1, with TRBD2 identical over 8 bases. The CDR3 runs 16 residues. Germline assignment: CDR1 LNHDA and CDR2 SQIVND (reference sequence). After removal of 8 bases from V and 9 bases from J, the junction contained 18 bases not matched to a gene. The CDR3 here is CASSITFRGLAGEQFF. Here the CDR3 DNA reads TGTGCCAGTTCCATTACCTTTCGAGGACTAGCCGGTGAGCAGTTCTTC.

This rearrangement joins TRBV5-6 to TRBJ1-1, with D hard to call. Germline values: CDR1 SGHDT, CDR2 YYEEEE. Trimming took off 4 bases at V and 5 bases at J, with 9 bases between the two ends. This CDR3 spans 12 amino acids. CDR3 nucleotides: TGTGCCAGCAGCGCAGTGGTTACTGAAGCTTTCTTT. Protein sequence: CASSAVVTEAFF.

The chain carries TRBV19 and TRBJ2-7, with D hard to call. Germline V gives CDR1 LNHDA, CDR2 SQIVND (reference sequence). V lost 3 bases and J 2 bases, leaving 8 bases between the germline ends. The CDR3 length is 13 residues. CDR3 sequence (DNA): TGTGCCAGTAGTATTCCCCCAGCCTACGAGCAGTACTTC. Protein sequence: CASSIPPAYEQYF. Variable domain in full (rest from reference TRBV19 and TRBJ2-7): DGGITQSPKYLFRKEGQNVTLSCEQNLNHDAMYWYRQDPGQGLRLIYYSQIVNDFQKGDIAEGYSVSREKKESFPLTVTSAQKNPTAFYLCASSIPPAYEQYFGPGTRLTVT.